The clone carrying this T cell receptor (beta chain) came up many times. One end of the junction is discordant with germline, which a read error may explain. This sample was included in a study of blood T cells in healthy people across ages. Study details: About one barcoded beta molecule was captured per two T cells (by template switching).

Primed by a sample-barcoded 5' primer and a J-beta primer mix, a second PCR proceeded for about 7 to 11 cycles. Through a template-switch adaptor with 12 random nucleotides, each cDNA molecule received a tag. TCRdb used MiXCR to reprocess the 5' RACE reads, holding one entry per CDR3 protein. This table holds 1.5 million to 2 million distinct CDR3 sequences, approximately 40% found once. The CDR3 sequence is 13 residues long. The clonotype was recovered from a human donor in good health. The sample consisted of blood. This sequence joins TRBV12-3 or TRBV12-4 and TRBJ2-7; 7 positions match TRBD1. The CDR3 region has the DNA TGTGCCAGCAGCTTAGGGACAGTCTACGAGCAGTACTTC. Its protein is CASSLGTVYEQYF.